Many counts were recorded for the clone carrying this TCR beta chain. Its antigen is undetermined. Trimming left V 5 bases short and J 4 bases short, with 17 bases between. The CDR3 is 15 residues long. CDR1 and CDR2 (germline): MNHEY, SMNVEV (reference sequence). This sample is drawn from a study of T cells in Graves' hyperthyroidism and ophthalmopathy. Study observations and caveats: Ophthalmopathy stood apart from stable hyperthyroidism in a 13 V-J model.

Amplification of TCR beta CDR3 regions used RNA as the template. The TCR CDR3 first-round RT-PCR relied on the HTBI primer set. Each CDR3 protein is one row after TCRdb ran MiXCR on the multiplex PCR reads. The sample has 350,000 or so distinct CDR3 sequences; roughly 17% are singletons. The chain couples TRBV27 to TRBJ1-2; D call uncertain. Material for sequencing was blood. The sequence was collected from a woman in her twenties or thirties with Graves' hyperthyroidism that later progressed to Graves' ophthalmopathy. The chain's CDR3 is CASSPRLGVLYGYTF. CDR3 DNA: TGTGCCAGCAGTCCACGACTTGGGGTCCTCTATGGCTACACCTTC.